This entry describes one T cell receptor (beta chain). The same CDR3 is also encoded by other DNA sequences in this sample. These data come from a study of blood T cell repertoires in COVID-19. The overall study: The origin of the acute and convalescent COVID-19 samples was the United States, Italy and Spain.

The assay was immunoSEQ multiplex PCR, and TCRdb's table has in-frame clones only and misses some. The table has under 300,000 clones, roughly 82% seen once. The TCR originated in a man older than 75 with acute or convalescent COVID-19. Sequencing used peripheral blood.

The CDR3 here is CASSLAGDTQYF. The CDR3 region has the DNA TGCGCCAGCAGCTTGGCCGGAGATACGCAGTATTTT. V gene TRBV5-1 combines with J gene TRBJ2-3; D remains unclear. From germline, CDR1 is SGHRS and CDR2 YFSETQ. This CDR3 has 12 residues. V was trimmed by 0 bases and J by 5 bases, leaving 4 bases between them.